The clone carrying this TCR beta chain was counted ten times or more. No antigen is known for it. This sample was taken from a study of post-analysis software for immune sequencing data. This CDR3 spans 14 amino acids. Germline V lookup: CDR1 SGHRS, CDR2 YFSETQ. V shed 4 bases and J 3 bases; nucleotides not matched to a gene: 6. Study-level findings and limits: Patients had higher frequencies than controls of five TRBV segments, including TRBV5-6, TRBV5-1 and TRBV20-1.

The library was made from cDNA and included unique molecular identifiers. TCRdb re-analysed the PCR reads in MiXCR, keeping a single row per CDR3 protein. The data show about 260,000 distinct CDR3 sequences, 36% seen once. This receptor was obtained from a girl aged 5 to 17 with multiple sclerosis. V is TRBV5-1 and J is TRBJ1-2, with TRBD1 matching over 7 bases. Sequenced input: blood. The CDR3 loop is CASSTMTGYYGYTF. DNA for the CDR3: TGCGCCAGCAGCACAATGACAGGGTACTATGGCTACACCTTC.